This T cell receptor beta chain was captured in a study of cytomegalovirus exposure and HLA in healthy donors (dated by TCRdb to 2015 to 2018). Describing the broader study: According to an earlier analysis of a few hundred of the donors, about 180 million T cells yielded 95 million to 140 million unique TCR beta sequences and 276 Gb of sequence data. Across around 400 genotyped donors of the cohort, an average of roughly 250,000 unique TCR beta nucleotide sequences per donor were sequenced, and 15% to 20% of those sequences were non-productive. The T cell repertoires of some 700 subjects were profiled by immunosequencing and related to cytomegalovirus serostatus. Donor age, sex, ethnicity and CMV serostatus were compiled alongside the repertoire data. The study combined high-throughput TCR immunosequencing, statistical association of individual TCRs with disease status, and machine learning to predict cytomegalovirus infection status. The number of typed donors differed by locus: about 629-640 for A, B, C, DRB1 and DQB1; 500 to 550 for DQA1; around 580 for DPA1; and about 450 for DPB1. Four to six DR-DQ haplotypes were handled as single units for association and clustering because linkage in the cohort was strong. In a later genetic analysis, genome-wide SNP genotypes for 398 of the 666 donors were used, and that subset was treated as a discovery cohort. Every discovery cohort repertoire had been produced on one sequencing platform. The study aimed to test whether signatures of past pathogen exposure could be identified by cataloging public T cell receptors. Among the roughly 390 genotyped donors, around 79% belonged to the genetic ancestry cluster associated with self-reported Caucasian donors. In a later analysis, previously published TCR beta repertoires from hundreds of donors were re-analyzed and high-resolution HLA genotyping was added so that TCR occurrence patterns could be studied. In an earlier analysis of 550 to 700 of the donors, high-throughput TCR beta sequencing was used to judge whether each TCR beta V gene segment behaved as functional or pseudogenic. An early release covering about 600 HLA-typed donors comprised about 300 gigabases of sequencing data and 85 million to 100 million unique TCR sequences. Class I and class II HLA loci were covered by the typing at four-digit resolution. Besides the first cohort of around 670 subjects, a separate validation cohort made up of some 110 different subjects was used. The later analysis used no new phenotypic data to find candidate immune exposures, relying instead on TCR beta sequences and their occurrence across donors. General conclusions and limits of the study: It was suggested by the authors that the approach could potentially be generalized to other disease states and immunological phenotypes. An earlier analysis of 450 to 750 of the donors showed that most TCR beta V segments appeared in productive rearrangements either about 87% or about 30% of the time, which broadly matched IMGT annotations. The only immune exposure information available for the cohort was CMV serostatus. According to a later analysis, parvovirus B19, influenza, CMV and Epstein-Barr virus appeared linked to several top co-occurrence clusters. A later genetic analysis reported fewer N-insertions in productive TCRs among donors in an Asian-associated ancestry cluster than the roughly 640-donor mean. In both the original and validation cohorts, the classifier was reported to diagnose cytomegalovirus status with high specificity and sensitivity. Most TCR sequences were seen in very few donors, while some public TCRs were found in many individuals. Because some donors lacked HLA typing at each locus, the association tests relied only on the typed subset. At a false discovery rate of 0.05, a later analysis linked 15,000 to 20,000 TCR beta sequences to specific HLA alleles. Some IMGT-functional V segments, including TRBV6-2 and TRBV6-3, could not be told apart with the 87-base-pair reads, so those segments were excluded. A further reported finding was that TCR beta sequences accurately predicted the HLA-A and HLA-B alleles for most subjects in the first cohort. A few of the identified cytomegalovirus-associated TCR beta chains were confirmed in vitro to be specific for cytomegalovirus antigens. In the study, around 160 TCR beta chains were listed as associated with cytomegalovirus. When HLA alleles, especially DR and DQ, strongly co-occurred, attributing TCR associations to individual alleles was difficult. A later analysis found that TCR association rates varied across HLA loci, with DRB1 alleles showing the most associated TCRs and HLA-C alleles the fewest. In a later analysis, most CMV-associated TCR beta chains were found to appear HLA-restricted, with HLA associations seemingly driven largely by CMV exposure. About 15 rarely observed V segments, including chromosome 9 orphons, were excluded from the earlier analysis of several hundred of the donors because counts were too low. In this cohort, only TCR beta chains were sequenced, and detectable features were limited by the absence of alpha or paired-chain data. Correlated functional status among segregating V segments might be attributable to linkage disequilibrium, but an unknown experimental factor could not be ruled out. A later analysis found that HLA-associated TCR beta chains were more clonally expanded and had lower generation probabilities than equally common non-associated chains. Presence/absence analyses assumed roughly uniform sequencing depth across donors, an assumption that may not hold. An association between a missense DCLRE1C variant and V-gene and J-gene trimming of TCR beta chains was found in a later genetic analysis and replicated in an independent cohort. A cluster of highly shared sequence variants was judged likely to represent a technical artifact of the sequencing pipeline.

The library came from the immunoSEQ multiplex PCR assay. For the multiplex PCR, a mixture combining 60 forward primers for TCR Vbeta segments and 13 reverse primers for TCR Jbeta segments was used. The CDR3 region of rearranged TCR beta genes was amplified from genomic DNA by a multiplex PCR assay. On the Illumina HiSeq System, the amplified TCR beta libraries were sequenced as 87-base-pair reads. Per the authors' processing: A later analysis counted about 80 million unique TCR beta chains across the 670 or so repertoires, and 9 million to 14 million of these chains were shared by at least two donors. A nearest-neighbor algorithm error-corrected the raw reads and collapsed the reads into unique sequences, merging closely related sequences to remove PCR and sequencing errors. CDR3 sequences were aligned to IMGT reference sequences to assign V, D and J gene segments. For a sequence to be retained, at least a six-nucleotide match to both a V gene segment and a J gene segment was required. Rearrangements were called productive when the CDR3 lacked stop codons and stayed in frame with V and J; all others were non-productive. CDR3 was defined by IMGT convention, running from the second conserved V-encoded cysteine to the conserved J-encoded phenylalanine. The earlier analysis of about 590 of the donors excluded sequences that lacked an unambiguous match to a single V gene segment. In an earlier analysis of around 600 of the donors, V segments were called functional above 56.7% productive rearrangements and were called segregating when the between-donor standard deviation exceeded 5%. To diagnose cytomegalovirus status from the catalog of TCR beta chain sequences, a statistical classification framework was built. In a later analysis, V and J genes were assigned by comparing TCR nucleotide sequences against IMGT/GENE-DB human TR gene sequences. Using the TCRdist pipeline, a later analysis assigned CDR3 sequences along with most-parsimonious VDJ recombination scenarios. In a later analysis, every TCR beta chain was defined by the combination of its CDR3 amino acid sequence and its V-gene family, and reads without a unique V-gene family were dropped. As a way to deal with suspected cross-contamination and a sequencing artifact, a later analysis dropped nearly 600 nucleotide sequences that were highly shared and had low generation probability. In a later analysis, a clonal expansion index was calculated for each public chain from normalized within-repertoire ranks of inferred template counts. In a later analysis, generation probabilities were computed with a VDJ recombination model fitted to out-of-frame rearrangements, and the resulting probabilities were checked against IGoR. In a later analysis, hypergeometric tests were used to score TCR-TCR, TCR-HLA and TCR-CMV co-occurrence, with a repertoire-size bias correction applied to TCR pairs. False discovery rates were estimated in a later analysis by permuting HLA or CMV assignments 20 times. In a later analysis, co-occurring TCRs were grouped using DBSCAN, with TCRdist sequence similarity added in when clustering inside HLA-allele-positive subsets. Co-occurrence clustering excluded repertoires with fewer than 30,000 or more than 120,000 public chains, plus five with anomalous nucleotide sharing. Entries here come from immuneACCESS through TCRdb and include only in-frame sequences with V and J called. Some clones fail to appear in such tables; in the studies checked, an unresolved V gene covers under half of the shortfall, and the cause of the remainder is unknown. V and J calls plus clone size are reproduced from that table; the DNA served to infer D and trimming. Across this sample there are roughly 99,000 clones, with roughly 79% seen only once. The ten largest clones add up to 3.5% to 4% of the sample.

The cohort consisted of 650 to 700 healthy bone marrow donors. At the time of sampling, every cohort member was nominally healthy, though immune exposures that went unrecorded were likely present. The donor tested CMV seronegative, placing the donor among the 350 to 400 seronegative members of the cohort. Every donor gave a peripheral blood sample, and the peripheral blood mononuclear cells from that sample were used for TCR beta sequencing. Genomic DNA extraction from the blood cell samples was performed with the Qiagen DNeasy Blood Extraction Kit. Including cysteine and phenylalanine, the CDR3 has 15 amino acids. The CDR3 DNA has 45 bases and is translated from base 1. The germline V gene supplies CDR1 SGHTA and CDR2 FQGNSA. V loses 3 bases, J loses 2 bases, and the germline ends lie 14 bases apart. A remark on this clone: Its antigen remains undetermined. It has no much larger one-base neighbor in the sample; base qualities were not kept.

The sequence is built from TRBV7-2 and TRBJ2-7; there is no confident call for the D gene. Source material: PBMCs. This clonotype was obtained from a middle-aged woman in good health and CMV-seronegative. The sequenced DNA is TGTGCCAGCAGCTTGGCTGTGACACAAACCTACGAGCAGTACTTC. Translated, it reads CASSLAVTQTYEQYF.